The T cell receptor (beta chain) described here comes from a study of blood T cells in healthy people across ages. For the second PCR, which ran for about 6 to 11 cycles, a sample-barcoded 5' primer and a J-beta primer mix were used. Using its own MiXCR run on the 5' RACE reads, TCRdb lists one record per CDR3 protein. The sample has around 820,000 distinct CDR3 sequences; 25% are singletons. Germline assignment: CDR1 LNHNV and CDR2 YYDKDF (reference sequence). V lost 8 bases to trimming and J lost 4 bases; unmatched junction nucleotides: 3. The CDR3 length is 13 residues. These same data were also listed under a study on T cells of mothers and their children.

This receptor was identified in a boy younger than 18 in good health. Sample: blood. This chain connects TRBV15 to TRBJ1-5; 9 bases map to TRBD1. CDR3 sequence: CATGDRDNQPQHF. For the CDR3, the DNA is TGTGCCACCGGGGACAGGGATAATCAGCCCCAGCATTTT.